This entry is about one TCR beta chain. Its antigen remains unknown. TCRdb's copy holds only in-frame clones and misses some; the assay was immunoSEQ multiplex PCR. Counted here are around 2.1 million clones, more than 85% occurring once; the ten biggest clones make up about 1.5%. This entry belongs to a study of shared clonotypes between healthy human individuals. Study information: A couple of female and a few male donors aged 18 to 49 were enrolled.

Naive CD8 cells lacked CD45RO, underwent positive selection for CCR7 and left out terminally differentiated effector memory CD45RA+ cells. Study donors comprised healthy, HIV-negative adults devoid of recent acute infection or vaccination. Study-level findings and limits: Sample collection involved blood only; tissue repertoires are likely different.

Germline CDR1 LNHDA, CDR2 SQIVND (reference sequence). Trimming took 3 bases from V and 1 from J; bases not matched to a gene: 1. This CDR3 region has 15 residues. V is TRBV19 and J is TRBJ2-1, with 9 bases lining up with TRBD2. Sequencing input: naive CD8+ T cells from PBMCs. The source is a man aged 18 to 30 in good health. Some clones in this sample may be carry-over from other donors' samples. The CDR3 region has the DNA TGTGCCAGTAGTATGGCGGGAGGGTCCTACAATGAGCAGTTCTTC. Translated, it gives CASSMAGGSYNEQFF.